This T cell receptor (beta chain) was captured by sequencing in a study of blood T cell repertoires in COVID-19. Study at large: Whether acute or convalescent, the COVID-19 samples came from the United States, Italy and Spain. Nucleic acid was either cDNA or gDNA, and it came from T cells, B-cell-depleted T cells, or PBMCs.

Authors' analysis steps: Amplified reference gene primers provided the basis for estimating nucleated cell counts. The assay was immunoSEQ multiplex PCR, and TCRdb's table has in-frame clones only and misses some. The D gene and trimming were derived from the DNA, and the V and J assignments and clone size from that table. The profile shows 100,000 to 110,000 clones, roughly 87% of them singletons. V lost 0 bases to trimming and J lost 8 bases; unmatched junction nucleotides: 8. Germline V gene sequence: CDR1 LGHNA, CDR2 YSLEER. The CDR3 is 16 amino acids. J is TRBJ2-1 and V is TRBV4-3; TRBD2 aligns across 9 bases. The sequenced sample was peripheral blood. The TCR was taken from a man aged 25 to 40 in a cohort sampled during active COVID-19. The CDR3 DNA reads TGCGCCAGCAGCCAAGATTCTTTGCGGGGGGGGGATGAGCAGTTCTTC. Translated: CASSQDSLRGGDEQFF.